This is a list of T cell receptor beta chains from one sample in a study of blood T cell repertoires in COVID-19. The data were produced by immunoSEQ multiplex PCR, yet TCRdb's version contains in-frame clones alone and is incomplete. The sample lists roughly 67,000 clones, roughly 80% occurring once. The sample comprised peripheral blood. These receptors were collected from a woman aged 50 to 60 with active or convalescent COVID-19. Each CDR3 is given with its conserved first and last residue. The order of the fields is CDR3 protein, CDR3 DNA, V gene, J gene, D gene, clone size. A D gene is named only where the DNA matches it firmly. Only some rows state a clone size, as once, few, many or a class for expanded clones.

CASTGQGRQPQHF,TGTGCCAGTACCGGACAGGGAAGGCAGCCCCAGCATTTT,TRBV19,TRBJ1-5,TRBD1,.
CASSQGASGRDRTDTQYF,TGCGCCAGCAGCCAAGGGGCTAGCGGGAGGGACCGCACAGATACGCAGTATTTT,TRBV4-3,TRBJ2-3,TRBD2,.
CASSPRLAVNTGELFF,TGTGCCAGCAGCCCCCGACTAGCGGTGAACACCGGGGAGCTGTTTTTT,TRBV9,TRBJ2-2,TRBD2,.
CASSLGRDYGYTF,TGCGCCAGCAGCTTGGGCAGGGACTATGGCTACACCTTC,TRBV5-1,TRBJ1-2,.,.
CASSFGRLEGTQYF,TGTGCCAGCAGCTTTGGCAGATTGGAGGGGACCCAGTACTTC,TRBV5-6,TRBJ2-5,.,.
CASSQGGPSTEAFF,TGTGCCAGCAGCCAAGGGGGCCCGAGCACTGAAGCTTTCTTT,TRBV4-2,TRBJ1-1,.,.
CASSQLGGGYTF,TGCGCCAGCAGCCAATTGGGAGGCGGCTACACCTTC,TRBV4-3,TRBJ1-2,.,.
CASSVVGAGFSGYTF,TGTGCCAGCAGCGTCGTAGGTGCAGGGTTTAGTGGCTACACCTTC,TRBV9,TRBJ1-2,.,once
CASTNTRGTEKLFF,TGTGCCAGTACCAACACCAGGGGAACTGAAAAACTGTTTTTT,TRBV19,TRBJ1-4,.,.
CASSYTQGPDGYTF,TGTGCCAGCAGTTACACACAGGGCCCAGATGGCTACACCTTC,TRBV2,TRBJ1-2,.,.
CASRRTSGRGSGELFF,TGTGCCAGCAGACGGACTAGCGGGAGAGGCTCCGGGGAGCTGTTTTTT,TRBV4-2,TRBJ2-2,TRBD2,.
CASSGTSGRAYSYEQYF,TGTGCCAGCAGCGGGACTAGCGGGAGGGCCTACTCCTACGAGCAGTACTTC,TRBV27,TRBJ2-7,TRBD2,.
CATEDRDEQYF,TGTGCCACCGAGGACAGGGACGAGCAGTACTTC,TRBV24-1,TRBJ2-7,TRBD1,.
CASSQGWGGDEQFF,TGCGCCAGCAGCCAAGGGTGGGGAGGGGATGAGCAGTTCTTC,TRBV4-3,TRBJ2-1,TRBD2,.
CASSSSAGLAGELFF,TGTGCCAGCAGCTCGTCAGCAGGTTTGGCCGGGGAGCTGTTTTTT,TRBV7-9,TRBJ2-2,.,.
CAWNPYGHSYGYTF,TGTGCCTGGAACCCATATGGGCATTCCTATGGCTACACCTTC,TRBV30,TRBJ1-2,.,few
CATAGGSEAFF,TGTGCCACCGCAGGGGGGTCTGAAGCTTTCTTT,TRBV6-6,TRBJ1-1,TRBD1,.
CASSIRGSSYNEQFF,TGTGCCAGTAGTATACGGGGGAGCTCCTACAATGAGCAGTTCTTC,TRBV19,TRBJ2-1,.,.
CASSQEGARINYGYTF,TGTGCCAGCAGCCAAGAGGGGGCAAGGATTAACTATGGCTACACCTTC,TRBV3-1/TRBV3-2,TRBJ1-2,.,once
CASSRSLASSYNEQFF,TGTGCCAGCAGCAGATCTCTAGCGAGCTCCTACAATGAGCAGTTCTTC,TRBV21-1,TRBJ2-1,.,.
CAWSVGTGAYEQYF,TGTGCCTGGAGTGTTGGGACAGGGGCCTACGAGCAGTACTTC,TRBV30,TRBJ2-7,TRBD1,.
CATSTRLAGLGNEQFF,TGTGCCACCAGCACACGACTAGCGGGACTTGGGAATGAGCAGTTCTTC,TRBV15,TRBJ2-1,TRBD2,.
CSVEGGGNGYTF,TGCAGCGTTGAAGGTGGAGGGAACGGCTACACCTTC,TRBV29-1,TRBJ1-2,.,.
CASSHGEKETQYF,TGTGCCAGCAGCCACGGTGAGAAAGAGACCCAGTACTTC,TRBV11-2,TRBJ2-5,.,.
CASSLASGLQETQYF,TGTGCCAGCAGCTTAGCTTCGGGACTCCAAGAGACCCAGTACTTC,TRBV7-2,TRBJ2-5,.,few
CASSQDNPGLNYEQYF,TGTGCCAGCAGCCAAGATAATCCGGGACTCAACTACGAGCAGTACTTC,TRBV3-1/TRBV3-2,TRBJ2-7,.,medium-sized
CASSMIALGPATNEKLFF,TGTGCCAGTAGTATGATCGCGCTGGGCCCCGCAACTAATGAAAAACTGTTTTTT,TRBV19,TRBJ1-4,.,.
CASSLSPGQVDYTF,TGTGCCAGCAGTTTAAGCCCGGGACAGGTCGACTACACCTTC,TRBV6-5,TRBJ1-2,TRBD1,.
CASSRAGEGGELFF,TGTGCCAGCAGCAGAGCAGGGGAGGGCGGGGAGCTGTTTTTT,TRBV5-4,TRBJ2-2,.,.
CASSYSGQVNTEAFF,TGTGCCAGCAGTTACTCCGGACAGGTGAACACTGAAGCTTTCTTT,TRBV6-5,TRBJ1-1,TRBD1,.